Reported below is one T cell receptor (beta chain). The data are from a study of CD8+ T cells in alopecia areata. Treatment given: oral pan-JAK inhibitor, 5-10 mg twice daily. V dropped 7 bases and J dropped 6; count of bases not matched to a gene: 2. The germline gives CDR1 MNHNS, CDR2 SASEGT. The CDR3 is made up of 12 amino acids. Sequencing templates came from extracted RNA that was reverse transcribed into cDNA. The data were produced by immunoSEQ multiplex PCR, yet TCRdb's version contains in-frame clones alone and is incomplete. The sample lists over 250,000 clones; about 62% were seen once. The chain uses TRBV6-1 and TRBJ2-2; TRBD2 aligns across 7 bases. The source was CD4+ T cells sorted from blood, collected between weeks 51 and 52, from a patient treated with tofacitinib. The receptor was derived from a human donor with alopecia areata. This CDR3 reads CASNLAAGELFF. The CDR3 nucleotides read TGTGCCAGCAACCTAGCGGCCGGGGAGCTGTTTTTT.